Listed here is a single T cell receptor beta chain. Its antigen is unknown. The CDR3 is 15 residues long. CDR1 and CDR2 (germline): SGHRS, YFSETQ. J lost 6 bases, V lost 4 bases, and 5 bases had no gene match. This specimen belongs to a study of cytomegalovirus exposure and HLA in healthy donors. Study context: Samples from HLA-typed donors yielded approximately 80 million unique TCRs in an early data release.

Vbeta (60) and Jbeta (13) primers were used in the PCR. Profiling relied on immunoSEQ multiplex PCR, and the TCRdb table lists in-frame clones only, not all of them. The repertoire holds around 200,000 clones, with about three quarters as singletons. When sampled, the donors appeared nominally healthy, though they likely had unrecorded immune exposures. General study points: According to a later analysis, donors in an Asian-associated ancestry cluster reportedly had fewer N-insertions than the approximately 670-donor mean.

V usage is TRBV5-1 and J usage is TRBJ2-1; 12 bases map to TRBD2. This receptor was obtained from a man younger than 30 in good health and CMV-seronegative. The sample comprised PBMCs. CDR3 sequence reads: CASSATSGRPNEQFF. The CDR3 coding sequence is TGCGCCAGCAGCGCGACTAGCGGGAGACCCAATGAGCAGTTCTTC.